This record concerns one T cell receptor beta chain sequence. Antigen unknown. Notes on the study in general: Tumor-infiltrating Treg TCR alpha and beta sequences overlapped most with tumor naive CD4+ T cells, then blood naive. The larger cohort examined one V-J beta rearrangement, not whole repertoires. The TCR gene usage of tumor memory CD4+ T cells clustered together with blood and lymph node memory CD4+ cells and with lymph node naive CD4+ cells.

The sorted Tregs were CD4+CD25+CD127-/low cells. After constant-region reverse-primer amplification, full-length variable regions underwent semi-nested PCR with Nested Universal Primer A. In TCRdb, the 5' RACE reads were re-called with MiXCR into one record per CDR3 protein. The sample includes around 55,000 distinct CDR3 sequences, 20% of them seen just once. Germline V lookup: CDR1 SNHLY, CDR2 FYNNEI. Trimming took off 4 bases at V and 4 bases at J, with 10 bases between the two ends. The CDR3 loop spans 13 amino acids. Material for sequencing was tumor-infiltrating Tregs sorted from the breast tumor. The clonotype originates from a female donor with breast cancer. The gene calls are TRBV2 and TRBJ1-1; D uncertain. The CDR3 loop is CASSGREGTEAFF. As DNA, the CDR3 is TGTGCCAGCAGTGGGAGGGAGGGCACTGAAGCTTTCTTT.